The T cell receptor beta chain described here comes from a study of patients and donors after allogeneic stem cell transplantation. With respect to this clonotype: The junction departs from the called germline gene at one end, perhaps through a read error.

One entry per CDR3 protein, called by TCRdb with MiXCR from the RT-PCR reads. Of 90,000 to 130,000 distinct CDR3 sequences in the sample, 35% were seen once. Looked up from germline, CDR1 is LGHNA and CDR2 is YSLEER. This CDR3 is built from 14 residues. The receptor was derived from a human donor who was either an allogeneic HSCT recipient or a stem cell or donor lymphocyte infusion donor (not recorded which). It is not recorded whose cells these are; they may come from a transplant donor. The sequencing input was blood, either unsorted or a sorted T cell fraction (not recorded which). V gene TRBV4-3 combines with J gene TRBJ2-1, with D possibly TRBD2 on 6 matching bases. The CDR3 DNA follows: TGCGCCAGCAGCCAAGACGGAGGGGCTAGCGATTTCCTCTTC. Residues: CASSQDGGASDFLF.